These 12 T cell receptor beta chains came from one sample sequenced in a study of T cell repertoires in cytomegalovirus infection. TCRdb re-analysed the reads in MiXCR, keeping a single row per CDR3 protein. The sample yields more than 350,000 distinct CDR3 sequences, approximately 31% seen once. The sample consisted of PBMCs. The receptors stem from a human donor in good health (CMV status not recorded). Some clones in this sample may be carry-over from other donors' samples.

This clonotype was seen a few times. J is TRBJ2-5 and V is TRBV4-2; D might be TRBD2 (6 bases). The V and J ends lost 0 bases and 5 bases respectively, with 16 bases between them. The CDR3 is made up of 16 amino acids. Germline V gene lookup returns CDR1 LGHNA and CDR2 YNFKEQ. The CDR3 here is CASSQEGQMGRETQYF. The CDR3 DNA sequence: TGTGCCAGCAGCCAAGAGGGTCAAATGGGGAGGGAGACCCAGTACTTC.

Ten or more counts support this clonotype. This rearrangement joins TRBV7-8 to TRBJ1-1; D is undetermined. CDR1 is SGHVS and CDR2 is FQNEAQ in the germline V gene. The CDR3 spans 13 residues. V was shortened by 7 bases and J by 0 bases, with 9 bases between the two germline ends. DNA for the CDR3: TGTGCCAGCACCCGCGGGGTGAACACTGAAGCTTTCTTT. It translates to CASTRGVNTEAFF.

This clonotype was observed a few times. The chain combines TRBV5-1 with TRBJ1-1, with 10 bases that match TRBD1. Unmatched junction bases numbered 13, after V lost 4 bases and J lost 1 base. Per germline, CDR1 SGHRS and CDR2 YFSETQ. The CDR3 extends over 18 amino acids. The CDR3 loop reads CASSLDRGWPGENTEAFF. The CDR3 nucleotides are TGCGCCAGCAGCCTGGACAGGGGGTGGCCTGGGGAGAACACTGAAGCTTTCTTT.

The gene calls are TRBV6-1 and TRBJ1-5, with D unclear. CDR3 size: 13 residues. The germline V gene has CDR1 MNHNS and CDR2 SASEGT. The ends were cut back, 6 bases at V and 7 bases at J, with 13 bases in the middle. For the CDR3, the DNA is TGTGCCAGCAGCCGCGTAGTTGGGCAGCCCCAGCATTTT. Amino acids: CASSRVVGQPQHF.

This chain connects TRBV6-6 to TRBJ1-2; 9 bases are shared with TRBD1. CDR3 size: 13 residues. Germline CDR1 MNHNY, CDR2 SVGAGI (reference sequence). Unmatched junction bases numbered 3, after V lost 4 bases and J lost 6 bases. The CDR3 DNA reads as TGTGCCAGCAGTTGGGGACAGGGAGATGGCTACACCTTC. This sequence encodes CASSWGQGDGYTF.

The rearrangement links TRBV20-1 to TRBJ1-1; TRBD1 agrees at 7 bases. J lost 1 base, V lost 6 bases, and 11 bases had no gene match. From germline, CDR1 is DFQATT and CDR2 SNEGSKA (reference sequence). There are 15 residues in the CDR3. Written as DNA, the CDR3 is TGCAGTGCCCCCCAGGGGGGGGGAGGGAACACTGAAGCTTTCTTT. Translating gives CSAPQGGGGNTEAFF.

This clonotype was counted many times. In DNA, the CDR3 is TGTGCCAGCAGCCAACAGAGAGGGGGGCATAATTCACCCCTCCACTTT. Translation: CASSQQRGGHNSPLHF. This rearrangement joins TRBV7-2 to TRBJ1-6, with D possibly TRBD1 on 6 matching bases. The CDR3 extends over 16 amino acids. Trimming removed 5 bases from V and 5 bases from J, with 16 bases in between. Germline V gene sequence: CDR1 SGHTA, CDR2 FQGNSA.

The chain is built from TRBV6-1 and TRBJ1-5, with 11 bases aligning to TRBD1. Unmatched junction bases numbered 7, after V lost 5 bases and J lost 7 bases. Germline V lookup: CDR1 MNHNS, CDR2 SASEGT. The CDR3 has 15 residues. CDR3: CASSWTGGVGQPQHF. In nucleotides, the CDR3 is TGTGCCAGCAGTTGGACAGGGGGCGTTGGACAGCCCCAGCATTTT.

The gene calls are TRBV7-2 and TRBJ1-4; TRBD1 matches 7 bases. Germline V CDR1 and CDR2: SGHTA, FQGNSA. The CDR3 totals 13 residues. The ends lost 6 bases at V and 6 bases at J; junction bases unmatched: 4. CDR3 in amino acids: CASSTGTDEKLFF. CDR3 nucleotide sequence: TGTGCCAGCAGTACAGGGACAGATGAAAAACTGTTTTTT.

The chain recombines TRBV6-2 or TRBV6-3 with TRBJ2-2; TRBD1 agrees at 9 bases. J gave up 4 bases and V 4 bases, and 16 bases lay outside the gene matches. The CDR3 length is 19 residues. Germline lookup yields CDR1 MNHEY and CDR2 SVGEGT. The CDR3 loop reads CASSSAGTGTARGTGELFF. The CDR3 DNA is TGTGCCAGCAGTTCCGCCGGGACAGGGACCGCGCGCGGCACCGGGGAGCTGTTTTTT.

This clonotype was counted at least ten times. The rearrangement links TRBV6-6 to TRBJ2-1, with 9 bases lining up with TRBD1. The trim removed 2 bases at V and 6 bases at J, leaving 5 bases unmatched. The CDR3 covers 15 residues. Germline CDR1 reads MNHNY; CDR2 reads SVGAGI (reference sequence). This CDR3 reads CASSYPGQGRNEQFF. CDR3 nucleotides: TGTGCCAGCAGTTACCCGGGACAGGGTCGCAATGAGCAGTTCTTC.

A single count supports this clonotype. The junction and the germline gene differ at one end; a read error may be behind it. The chain combines TRBV6-6 with TRBJ2-7, with 11 bases fitting TRBD1. Germline V lookup: CDR1 MNHNY, CDR2 SVGAGI (reference sequence). The CDR3 has 14 residues. The CDR3 loop is CASTKGQGENDQSF. The CDR3 DNA reads TGTGCCAGCACAAAGGGACAGGGGGAAAACGATCAGTCCTTC.